Shown below are 4 T cell receptor beta chains from a single sample sequenced in a study of blood T cell repertoires in COVID-19. Using immunoSEQ multiplex PCR, the repertoire was profiled, and TCRdb retains in-frame clones only, with some absent. The sample consists of roughly 69,000 clones, about 90% of them appearing once. Sequences were obtained from peripheral blood. The receptor set was obtained from a human donor in a cohort sampled during active COVID-19.

This clone occurred a few times. The chain links TRBV5-1 to TRBJ1-1; D call uncertain. There are 16 residues in the CDR3. Germline values: CDR1 SGHRS, CDR2 YFSETQ. Deletions cut 4 bases from V and 4 bases from J, with 20 bases between. CDR3 bases: TGCGCCAGCAGCCCTCTTCGGGTCGGGTTGAGCACTGAAGCTTTCTTT. It translates to CASSPLRVGLSTEAFF.

The gene calls are TRBV12-3 or TRBV12-4 and TRBJ1-1, with 10 bases fitting TRBD1. V lost 4 bases to trimming and J lost 5 bases; unmatched junction nucleotides: 1. The CDR3 is made up of 13 amino acids. The CDR3 is CASSWDRGTEAFF. The CDR3 nucleotides are TGTGCCAGCAGTTGGGACAGGGGAACTGAAGCTTTCTTT.

Of note for this clone: Distinct nucleotide sequences in the sample also encode this CDR3. The chain links TRBV28 to TRBJ2-2, with D tentatively TRBD1 (5 bases). The germline V gene encodes CDR1 MDHEN and CDR2 SYDVKM. This CDR3 contains 14 residues. The V and J ends lost 5 bases and 2 bases respectively, with 9 bases between them. The CDR3 spells CASSLQGNTGELFF. CDR3 coding DNA: TGTGCCAGCAGTCTCCAGGGTAACACCGGGGAGCTGTTTTTT. Based on the CDR3 plus reference TRBV28 and TRBJ2-2, the full variable domain is DVKVTQSSRYLVKRTGEKVFLECVQDMDHENMFWYRQDPGLGLRLIYFSYDVKMKEKGDIPEGYSVSREKKERFSLILESASTNQTSMYLCASSLQGNTGELFFGEGSRLTVL.

This chain connects TRBV2 to TRBJ1-4, with 11 positions matching TRBD1. There are 13 residues in the CDR3. Germline V gene data show CDR1 as SNHLY and CDR2 as FYNNEI. The trim removed 8 bases at V and 11 bases at J, leaving 7 bases unmatched. The CDR3 here is CASRTGGEEKLFF. For the CDR3, the DNA is TGTGCCAGCCGGACAGGGGGCGAGGAGAAACTGTTTTTT.